The 30 T cell receptor beta chains given below trace back to one sample, sequenced in a study of T cell responses to AZD1222 COVID-19 vaccine. TCRdb keeps only in-frame clones here, not all; method: immunoSEQ multiplex PCR. The sample lists more than 150,000 clones; around 89% were seen once. The input for sequencing was peripheral blood, taken on day 0 of AZD1222 vaccination. These receptors all come from an adult in good health.

The chain links TRBV2 to TRBJ2-5; D is perhaps TRBD1 (7 bases). The CDR3 contains 12 residues. Per the germline V gene, CDR1 is SNHLY and CDR2 is FYNNEI. Trimming pared 7 bases from V and 4 bases from J, leaving 10 bases between. The CDR3 DNA sequence: TGTGCCAGCAAGCAGGGGGGAGAGACCCAGTACTTC. Amino acids: CASKQGGETQYF.

The chain joins TRBV11-2 to TRBJ2-7; TRBD1 agrees at 11 bases. CDR1 is SGHAT, CDR2 FQNNGV, per germline. J was trimmed by 7 bases and V by 5 bases; bases with no gene match: 7. The CDR3 sequence is 14 residues long. In DNA form, the CDR3 reads TGTGCCAGCAGCCCCGGGACAGGGGGGCAGGAGCAGTACTTC. Translated, it gives CASSPGTGGQEQYF.

V usage is TRBV10-2 and J usage is TRBJ2-3; 8 bases fit TRBD2. Unmatched junction bases numbered 6, after V lost 2 bases and J lost 2 bases. CDR3 length equals 16 residues. Germline V lookup: CDR1 WSHSY, CDR2 SAAADI. The CDR3 coding sequence is TGCGCCAGCAGTGAGAGCGGGGGCACATTCACAGATACGCAGTATTTT. Its translation: CASSESGGTFTDTQYF.

A single count supports this clone. The V gene is TRBV20-1, the J gene TRBJ2-5; D might be TRBD1 (6 bases). The ends were cut back, 5 bases at V and 2 bases at J, with 12 bases in the middle. Germline V gene sequence: CDR1 DFQATT, CDR2 SNEGSKA (reference sequence). The CDR3 sequence is 13 residues long. CDR3 amino acids: CSAGGQLQETQYF. The CDR3 nucleotides are TGCAGTGCTGGTGGACAGCTACAAGAGACCCAGTACTTC.

A single count supports this clone. V usage is TRBV7-3 and J usage is TRBJ2-1; no definite D call. V was pared by 5 bases and J by 1 base, with 6 bases between. The CDR3 consists of 13 residues. CDR1 is SGHTA, CDR2 FQGTGA, per germline. The CDR3 spells CASSAQSYNEQFF. The DNA of the CDR3 is TGTGCCAGCAGCGCCCAATCCTACAATGAGCAGTTCTTC.

The rearrangement joins TRBV10-2 to TRBJ2-5; 7 bases map to TRBD1. This CDR3 comprises 13 residues. V lost 5 bases and J lost 3; bases outside the gene matches: 3. Germline CDR1 WSHSY, CDR2 SAAADI. The CDR3 DNA reads TGCGCCAGCAGTAAGGGGGCAGAAGAGACCCAGTACTTC. Translated: CASSKGAEETQYF.

The rearrangement links TRBV5-1 to TRBJ2-5; a possible D gene is TRBD1 (5 bases). V was cut by 0 bases and J by 3 bases, with 6 bases left in between. This CDR3 contains 13 residues. From germline, CDR1 is SGHRS and CDR2 YFSETQ. The DNA of the CDR3 is TGCGCCAGCAGCTTGGAAGGGGAAGAGACCCAGTACTTC. It specifies CASSLEGEETQYF.

This rearrangement joins TRBV7-3 to TRBJ2-2; 9 positions agree with TRBD1. The CDR3 runs to 15 residues. Germline lookup yields CDR1 SGHTA and CDR2 FQGTGA. J was trimmed by 5 bases and V by 5 bases; bases with no gene match: 6. CDR3: CASSPGQGFTGELFF. Here the CDR3 DNA reads TGTGCCAGCAGCCCGGGACAGGGTTTTACCGGGGAGCTGTTTTTT.

This chain connects TRBV28 to TRBJ2-1, with 9 bases that match TRBD2. Germline V gene sequence: CDR1 MDHEN, CDR2 SYDVKM. The length of the CDR3 is 13 residues. Trimming removed 6 bases from V and 5 bases from J; junction bases left unmatched: 2. CDR3 residues: CASRTSGNNEQFF. CDR3 in DNA: TGTGCCAGCAGGACTAGCGGAAACAATGAGCAGTTCTTC.

The chain couples TRBV25-1 to TRBJ1-4, with D unresolved. Germline V lookup: CDR1 MGHDK, CDR2 SYGVNS. The CDR3 runs 15 residues. V lost 1 base and J 3 bases, leaving 9 bases between the germline ends. DNA for the CDR3: TGTGCCAGCAGTGAATCTGGGAGGTCTAATGAAAAACTGTTTTTT. Its translation is CASSESGRSNEKLFF.

The chain employs TRBV5-1 and TRBJ1-6; TRBD1 matches 7 bases. Per germline, CDR1 SGHRS and CDR2 YFSETQ. V trimming: 0 bases; J trimming: 2 bases; junction bases outside the gene matches: 2. CDR3 length: 16 residues. The DNA for the CDR3 is TGCGCCAGCAGCTTGGCAGGGACAGCCTATAATTCACCCCTCCACTTT. The encoded protein is CASSLAGTAYNSPLHF.

This chain joins TRBV18 and TRBJ1-4; D remains unclear. Germline V gene lookup returns CDR1 KGHSH and CDR2 LQKENI. CDR3 length: 15 residues. Trimming took 2 bases from V and 0 from J, leaving 7 bases between them. This chain's CDR3 is CASSPTRPTNEKLFF. The DNA for the CDR3 is TGTGCCAGCTCACCAACCCGTCCAACTAATGAAAAACTGTTTTTT.

The J gene is TRBJ1-3, the V gene TRBV19; D not certain. Germline lookup yields CDR1 LNHDA and CDR2 SQIVND (reference sequence). This CDR3 contains 12 residues. Trimming left V 8 bases short and J 6 bases short, with 11 bases between. The CDR3 loop reads CASSKPANTIYF. CDR3 sequence (DNA): TGTGCCAGTTCTAAGCCCGCAAACACCATATATTTT.

The V call is TRBV28, the J call TRBJ1-1, with D possibly matching TRBD1 (6 bases). The germline CDR1 and CDR2 sequences are MDHEN and SYDVKM. The V gene lost 3 bases and the J gene lost 5 bases, with 13 bases spanning the gap. CDR3 length equals 14 residues. CDR3 nucleotide sequence: TGTGCCAGCAGTTTGAGACAGGTGGGGACTGAAGCTTTCTTT. This translates into CASSLRQVGTEAFF. Full variable domain (missing parts from reference TRBV28 and TRBJ1-1): DVKVTQSSRYLVKRTGEKVFLECVQDMDHENMFWYRQDPGLGLRLIYFSYDVKMKEKGDIPEGYSVSREKKERFSLILESASTNQTSMYLCASSLRQVGTEAFFGQGTRLTVV.

The chain carries TRBV18 and TRBJ1-4; a weak D match, TRBD1 (6 bases). Germline CDR1 reads KGHSH; CDR2 reads LQKENI. CDR3 size: 16 residues. The V end lost 3 bases, the J end lost 14 bases, and 25 bases lay between the germline ends. CDR3 nucleotides: TGTGCCAGCTCACCTACGAGGACCCCGCGGGGGCTGCTCCTGTTTTTT. Its protein product is CASSPTRTPRGLLLFF.

The chain links TRBV18 to TRBJ1-6; 9 bases are a match to TRBD1. Germline CDR1 and CDR2: KGHSH and LQKENI. V was clipped by 6 bases and J by 8 bases; unmatched bases: 8. This CDR3 contains 15 residues. CDR3 in amino acids: CASSGTGGLDSPLHF. CDR3 in DNA: TGTGCCAGCTCGGGCACAGGGGGCCTGGATTCACCCCTCCACTTT.

This clone is a singleton in its sample. The J gene is TRBJ1-4, the V gene TRBV5-1; D call uncertain. This CDR3 is 15 amino acids long. V gave up 0 bases and J gave up 3 bases, with 9 bases separating them. Looked up from germline, CDR1 is SGHRS and CDR2 is YFSETQ. DNA of the CDR3: TGCGCCAGCAGCTTGGTCGCGGGAGCTAATGAAAAACTGTTTTTT. It encodes CASSLVAGANEKLFF.

The V and J genes are TRBV7-2 and TRBJ2-1; D is possibly TRBD1 or TRBD2 (5 bases each). V lost 3 bases and J lost 9, with 15 bases in between. Per the germline V gene, CDR1 is SGHTA and CDR2 is FQGNSA. There are 14 residues in the CDR3. This chain's CDR3 is CASSLGPNGGEQFF. In DNA form, the CDR3 reads TGTGCCAGCAGCTTGGGACCCAATGGGGGTGAGCAGTTCTTC. The entire variable domain, with the rest obtained from reference TRBV7-2 and TRBJ2-1, is as follows: GAGVSQSPSNKVTEKGKDVELRCDPISGHTALYWYRQSLGQGLEFLIYFQGNSAPDKSGLPSDRFSAERTGGSVSTLTIQRTQQEDSAVYLCASSLGPNGGEQFFGPGTRLTVL.

The chain recombines TRBV4-2 with TRBJ1-1; TRBD1 matches at 9 bases. The CDR3 loop spans 15 amino acids. The germline CDR1 and CDR2 sequences are LGHNA and YNFKEQ. With 0 bases clipped from V and 4 bases from J, the junction kept 3 bases outside the gene matches. CDR3 bases: TGTGCCAGCAGCCAAGAACAGGGGGCGACCACTGAAGCTTTCTTT. The encoded protein is CASSQEQGATTEAFF.

The CDR3 spells CASSQDLATDEQYF. The CDR3 coding sequence is TGTGCCAGCAGCCAAGATTTAGCGACAGACGAGCAGTACTTC. V and J are TRBV4-2 and TRBJ2-7, with D tentatively TRBD1 or TRBD2 (5 bases each). Trimming stripped 0 bases from V and 5 bases from J, with 11 bases between. The CDR3 has 14 amino acids. CDR1 is LGHNA and CDR2 is YNFKEQ in the germline V gene.

The rearrangement uses TRBV6-2 or TRBV6-3 and TRBJ2-1; D unresolved. This CDR3 spans 13 amino acids. The V end was cut by 6 bases, the J end by 3 bases, with 9 bases between. Germline V gene lookup returns CDR1 MNHEY and CDR2 SVGEGT. The CDR3 reads CASRPSHYNEQFF. DNA of the CDR3: TGTGCCAGCAGGCCTTCCCACTACAATGAGCAGTTCTTC.

The gene calls are TRBV7-9 and TRBJ1-4, with D tentatively TRBD1 (5 bases). CDR3 length equals 16 residues. V was trimmed by 4 bases and J by 6 bases, leaving 18 bases between them. Germline lookup yields CDR1 SEHNR and CDR2 FQNEAQ (reference sequence). The DNA of the CDR3 is TGTGCCAGCAGCTATTGGGACGGGACGCCTTATGAAAAACTGTTTTTT. Translating it yields CASSYWDGTPYEKLFF.

The chain joins TRBV28 to TRBJ1-5; 11 nucleotides align to TRBD1. CDR1 and CDR2 from the germline V gene are MDHEN and SYDVKM. The length of the CDR3 is 16 residues. The trim removed 7 bases at V and 6 bases at J, leaving 11 bases unmatched. The CDR3 nucleotides read TGTGCCAGCACTACACTCGGACAGGGGGCAGGTCAGCCCCAGCATTTT. This encodes CASTTLGQGAGQPQHF.

The rearrangement links TRBV19 to TRBJ1-2; 7 bases are shared with TRBD1. Germline trimming cut 7 bases from V and 1 base from J; bases unmatched to any gene: 6. CDR1 is LNHDA and CDR2 is SQIVND in the germline V gene (reference sequence). This CDR3 region has 14 residues. CDR3 protein: CASTRGGVNYGYTF. The CDR3 bases are TGTGCCAGTACCAGGGGGGGAGTTAACTATGGCTACACCTTC.

The rearrangement links TRBV5-1 to TRBJ2-3, with D perhaps TRBD2 (7 bases). V lost 4 bases to trimming and J lost 6 bases, with 15 bases between them. CDR3 size: 14 residues. Germline lookup yields CDR1 SGHRS and CDR2 YFSETQ. The CDR3 protein is CASSRDGGADTQYF. DNA of the CDR3: TGCGCCAGCAGCCGGGATGGGGGGGCGGATACGCAGTATTTT. Full variable domain (rest looked up from reference TRBV5-1 and TRBJ2-3): KAGVTQTPRYLIKTRGQQVTLSCSPISGHRSVSWYQQTPGQGLQFLFEYFSETQRNKGNFPGRFSGRQFSNSRSEMNVSTLELGDSALYLCASSRDGGADTQYFGPGTRLTVL.

This sequence joins TRBV2 and TRBJ1-2, with D possibly matching TRBD1 (6 bases). CDR3 size: 11 residues. V was cut by 6 bases and J by 6 bases, with 8 bases left in between. Germline V gene lookup returns CDR1 SNHLY and CDR2 FYNNEI. CDR3 coding DNA: TGTGCCAGCAGGAACAGGGATGGCTACACCTTC. As protein: CASRNRDGYTF.

The chain is built from TRBV12-5 and TRBJ1-2; perhaps TRBD1 as D (5 bases). The germline V and J ends were trimmed by 5 bases and 4 bases, with 14 bases remaining between them. The CDR3 totals 14 residues. Germline values: CDR1 LGHNT, CDR2 FRNRAP. This CDR3 reads CASGDGTMGYGYTF. In DNA form, the CDR3 reads TGTGCTAGTGGTGACGGGACCATGGGCTATGGCTACACCTTC. The full variable domain, its missing parts supplied by reference TRBV12-5 and TRBJ1-2, is DARVTQTPRHKVTEMGQEVTMRCQPILGHNTVFWYRQTMMQGLELLAYFRNRAPLDDSGMPKDRFSAEMPDATLATLKIQPSEPRDSAVYFCASGDGTMGYGYTFGSGTRLTVV.

V and J are TRBV5-1 and TRBJ2-2; the D gene is possibly TRBD1 (6 bases). V was trimmed by 6 bases and J by 1 base, leaving 16 bases between them. From germline, CDR1 is SGHRS and CDR2 YFSETQ. CDR3 size: 16 residues. In DNA form, the CDR3 reads TGCGCCAGCAAAAAACCCGAGACAGGGAACACCGGGGAGCTGTTTTTT. Protein product: CASKKPETGNTGELFF.

This clone was seen just once. CDR3 loop: CASSYATDSSGNTIYF. DNA of the CDR3: TGTGCCAGCAGTTACGCCACGGACAGCTCTGGAAACACCATATATTTT. V and J are TRBV6-5 and TRBJ1-3, with TRBD1 as a possible D gene (6 bases). Germline CDR1 and CDR2: MNHEY and SVGAGI. The CDR3 has 16 amino acids. V was cut by 2 bases and J by 0 bases, with 11 bases left in between.

The chain links TRBV27 to TRBJ1-5, with a possible D match to TRBD1 (5 bases). Trimming cost V 11 bases and J 1 base, with 12 bases left between them. CDR1 and CDR2 (germline): MNHEY, SMNVEV (reference sequence). This CDR3 is built from 13 residues. The CDR3 DNA sequence: TGTGCCCTGGGGGGAGTCAGCAATCAGCCCCAGCATTTT. Its translation is CALGGVSNQPQHF.